This T cell receptor beta chain originates from a study of blood T cell repertoires in COVID-19. Study information: The study drew acute and convalescent COVID-19 samples from the United States, Italy and Spain. Nucleic acid was either cDNA or gDNA, and it came from T cells, B-cell-depleted T cells, or PBMCs.

The sample holds a few counts of this clone. Seattle patient enrollment occurred during active infection, with longitudinal follow-up thereafter. Authors' methods: Reference gene primer amplification gave nucleated cell count estimates. Clones were sequenced by immunoSEQ multiplex PCR, and TCRdb holds only the in-frame ones, with some missing. That table gives V, J and clone size, and the DNA gave D and trimming. The repertoire holds approximately 200,000 clones, around 80% seen once, with about 10% in the top ten. Trimming took 0 bases from V and 2 from J, leaving 11 bases between them. CDR3 size: 16 residues. CDR1 is SGHDN, CDR2 FVKESK, per germline.

Material: peripheral blood. V usage is TRBV14 and J usage is TRBJ1-3, with a possible D match to TRBD1 (5 bases). The receptor was isolated from a woman older than 75 with COVID-19, enrolled during active disease. CDR3 DNA sequence: TGTGCCAGCAGCCAAGATTCCCCCAGGGCTGGAAACACCATATATTTT. This gives the protein CASSQDSPRAGNTIYF.